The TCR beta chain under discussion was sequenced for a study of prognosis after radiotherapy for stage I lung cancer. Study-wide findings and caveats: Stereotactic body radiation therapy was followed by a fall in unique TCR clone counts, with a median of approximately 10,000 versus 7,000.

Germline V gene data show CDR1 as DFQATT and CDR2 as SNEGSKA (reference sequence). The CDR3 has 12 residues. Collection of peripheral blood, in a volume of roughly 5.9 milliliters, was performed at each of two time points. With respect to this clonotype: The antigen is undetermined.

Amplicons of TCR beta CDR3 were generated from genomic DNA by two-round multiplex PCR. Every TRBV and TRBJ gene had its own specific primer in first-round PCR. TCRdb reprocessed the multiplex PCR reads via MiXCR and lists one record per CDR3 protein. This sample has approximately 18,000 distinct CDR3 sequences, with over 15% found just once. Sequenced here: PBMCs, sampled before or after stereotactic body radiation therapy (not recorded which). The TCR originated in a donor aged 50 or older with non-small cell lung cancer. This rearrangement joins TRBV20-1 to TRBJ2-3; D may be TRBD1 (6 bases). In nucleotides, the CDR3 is TGCAGCGCCTCGGACAGCCAACTTACGCAGTATTTT. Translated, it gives CSASDSQLTQYF.